What follows are 17 T cell receptor beta chains derived from one specimen sequenced in a study of cytomegalovirus exposure and HLA in healthy donors. 13 Jbeta primers and 60 Vbeta primers were used for the PCR. TCRdb keeps only in-frame clones here, not all; method: immunoSEQ multiplex PCR. The sample consists of fewer than 150,000 clones, 65% to 80% of them appearing once. Specimen: PBMCs. Receptors were obtained from a woman in her 30s in good health and CMV-seronegative.

The chain is built from TRBV5-1 and TRBJ1-1, with D possibly TRBD1 on 5 matching bases. Trimming took 4 bases from V and 9 from J, leaving 16 bases between them. The CDR3 is 13 residues long. Germline V gene lookup returns CDR1 SGHRS and CDR2 YFSETQ. The CDR3 protein is CASSGDSPGKAFF. The CDR3 DNA reads as TGCGCCAGCAGCGGGGACTCCCCGGGGAAAGCTTTCTTT.

The genes are TRBV9 and TRBJ2-3, with 9 bases matching TRBD2. The CDR3 is made up of 19 amino acids. The germline V gene has CDR1 SGDLS and CDR2 YYNGEE. J lost 0 bases, V lost 0 bases, and 11 bases had no gene match. CDR3 sequence (DNA): TGTGCCAGCAGCGTAGAGGGCGGGGGGGCGACTGTCAGCACAGATACGCAGTATTTT. Its protein is CASSVEGGGATVSTDTQYF.

This rearrangement joins TRBV7-9 to TRBJ2-5; possibly TRBD2 for D (6 bases). In germline, CDR1 is SEHNR, CDR2 FQNEAQ (reference sequence). V lost 1 base and J lost 0, with 9 bases in between. CDR3 length: 15 amino acids. This CDR3 is CASSLEAGYQETQYF. CDR3 DNA sequence: TGTGCCAGCAGCTTAGAGGCGGGGTACCAAGAGACCCAGTACTTC. The full variable domain, in which reference TRBV7-9 and TRBJ2-5 provide the parts outside the CDR3, is DTGVSQNPRHKITKRGQNVTFRCDPISEHNRLYWYRQTLGQGPEFLTYFQNEAQLEKSRLLSDRFSAERPKGSFSTLEIQRTEQGDSAMYLCASSLEAGYQETQYFGPGTRLLVL.

The CDR3 reads CASRRGTGGETEAFF. The CDR3, as DNA: TGTGCCAGTAGGAGAGGAACAGGGGGCGAGACTGAAGCTTTCTTT. The genes are TRBV19 and TRBJ1-1, with TRBD1 identical over 9 bases. With 6 bases clipped from V and 5 bases from J, the junction kept 10 bases outside the gene matches. The CDR3 length is 15 residues. Per the germline V gene, CDR1 is LNHDA and CDR2 is SQIVND (reference sequence).

The chain has TRBV28 and TRBJ2-3; 8 bases fit TRBD1. Germline values: CDR1 MDHEN, CDR2 SYDVKM. This CDR3 comprises 13 residues. Trimming took 7 bases from V and 4 from J; bases not matched to a gene: 4. The chain's CDR3 is CASTTGGPDTQYF. The CDR3 nucleotides are TGTGCCAGCACTACAGGGGGACCAGATACGCAGTATTTT.

This sequence joins TRBV4-1 and TRBJ2-1, with D maybe TRBD1 (6 bases). V lost 0 bases, J lost 6 bases, and 15 bases lay in between. There are 16 residues in the CDR3. Germline loops: CDR1 MGHRA, CDR2 YSYEKL. The CDR3 nucleotides read TGCGCCAGCAGCCAAGAACGCGAGACAGGCCCCAATGAGCAGTTCTTC. It encodes CASSQERETGPNEQFF.

The V gene is TRBV21-1, the J gene TRBJ2-2; TRBD1 is taken as the D call from the table, unchecked against the DNA. TRBV21-1 is termed a pseudogene. The CDR3 is 17 residues long. As DNA, the CDR3 is TGTGCCAGCATCTCACAGGGGGAAGGAGGGTGCACCGGGGAGCTGTTTTTT. Translated, it gives CASISQGEGGCTGELFF.

This clone has just a few counts. CDR3 coding DNA: TGTGCCAGCAGTTTATCCGTCTCGGCCGGGACAGCCTCTGCCTACACCTTC. Its protein product is CASSLSVSAGTASAYTF. The chain joins TRBV27 to TRBJ1-2; 7 nucleotides agree with TRBD1. The CDR3 is 17 residues long. Germline V gives CDR1 MNHEY, CDR2 SMNVEV (reference sequence). V lost 0 bases and J lost 10; bases outside the gene matches: 17.

The chain employs TRBV4-2 and TRBJ1-4, with D possibly being TRBD1 (6 bases). CDR1 and CDR2 (germline): LGHNA, YNFKEQ. The CDR3 length is 15 residues. Trimming pared 0 bases from V and 5 bases from J, leaving 10 bases between. The CDR3 nucleotides are TGTGCCAGCAGCCAAGATCCCGGACAGAATGAAAAACTGTTTTTT. It is translated as CASSQDPGQNEKLFF.

In its sample, this clone was seen once. The V call is TRBV2, the J call TRBJ1-5, with 7 positions matching TRBD1. The CDR3 spans 13 residues. The germline gives CDR1 SNHLY, CDR2 FYNNEI. Trimming at V came to 8 bases and at J to 9 bases, leaving 10 bases not matched to a gene. The DNA of the CDR3 is TGTGCCAGCGAACCAGGGGGTGGGTGGCCCCAGCATTTT. It yields the protein CASEPGGGWPQHF.

This clone has a handful of counts. V is TRBV19 and J is TRBJ2-7; D might be TRBD1 (6 bases). Germline V lookup: CDR1 LNHDA, CDR2 SQIVND (reference sequence). This CDR3 has 15 amino acids. The V end lost 3 bases, the J end lost 0 bases, and 12 bases lay between the germline ends. For the CDR3, the DNA is TGTGCCAGTAGTATCAGGGGTCCGGTCTCCTACGAGCAGTACTTC. The encoded protein is CASSIRGPVSYEQYF. Combining the CDR3 with reference TRBV19 and TRBJ2-7 gives the whole variable domain DGGITQSPKYLFRKEGQNVTLSCEQNLNHDAMYWYRQDPGQGLRLIYYSQIVNDFQKGDIAEGYSVSREKKESFPLTVTSAQKNPTAFYLCASSIRGPVSYEQYFGPGTRLTVT.

This chain joins TRBV21-1 and TRBJ2-7; the table gives TRBD2 as D, unverified against the DNA. TRBV21-1 is labeled a pseudogene. This CDR3 contains 19 residues. The CDR3 DNA follows: TGTGCCAGCAGCAAAGGGGTGGGTAGCGGGAGGGCCGGACTCTACGAGCAGTACTTC. As protein: CASSKGVGSGRAGLYEQYF.

As to this clone: A junction end diverges from the germline sequence, so it may reflect a read error. V gene TRBV9 combines with J gene TRBJ2-3; 9 nucleotides match TRBD2. This CDR3 region has 15 residues. Germline values: CDR1 SGDLS, CDR2 YYNGEE. CDR3 sequence: CASGVASGDTDTQYF. The CDR3 DNA is TGTGCCAGCGGCGTCGCTAGCGGGGACACAGATACGCAGTATTTT.

The J gene is TRBJ2-1, the V gene TRBV13; 14 bases are shared with TRBD2. Looked up from germline, CDR1 is PRHDT and CDR2 is FYEKMQ (reference sequence). This CDR3 has 16 residues. J gave up 7 bases and V 5 bases, and 7 bases lay outside the gene matches. The CDR3 nucleotides are TGTGCCAGCAGCATTACCGGACTAGCGGGAGGAAATGAGCAGTTCTTC. Protein: CASSITGLAGGNEQFF.

The count of this clone is one. The CDR3, as DNA: TGTGCCAGCAGTTCTACAGGGACGAACACTGAAGCTTTCTTT. Its translation: CASSSTGTNTEAFF. The chain has TRBV28 and TRBJ1-1; D may be TRBD1 (6 bases). The V gene's germline CDR1 is MDHEN and CDR2 SYDVKM. V was clipped by 4 bases and J by 1 base, with 10 bases between them. The CDR3 length is 14 residues.

This chain links TRBV14 with TRBJ2-3; 9 bases are shared with TRBD2. From germline, CDR1 is SGHDN and CDR2 FVKESK. The ends lost 0 bases at V and 14 bases at J; junction bases unmatched: 9. CDR3 length equals 14 residues. In nucleotides, the CDR3 is TGTGCCAGCAGCCAAGATTTAGTAGCGGGAGAGAGGTATTTT. Protein sequence: CASSQDLVAGERYF.

V is TRBV19 and J is TRBJ1-6; 7 nucleotides agree with TRBD1. The V gene's germline CDR1 is LNHDA and CDR2 SQIVND (reference sequence). The ends lost 6 bases at V and 7 bases at J; junction bases unmatched: 6. CDR3 length: 14 amino acids. The CDR3 DNA reads as TGTGCCAGTAGCAGACAGGGTCGGAATTCACCCCTCCACTTT. It translates to CASSRQGRNSPLHF. Based on the CDR3 plus reference TRBV19 and TRBJ1-6, the full variable domain is DGGITQSPKYLFRKEGQNVTLSCEQNLNHDAMYWYRQDPGQGLRLIYYSQIVNDFQKGDIAEGYSVSREKKESFPLTVTSAQKNPTAFYLCASSRQGRNSPLHFGNGTRLTVT.